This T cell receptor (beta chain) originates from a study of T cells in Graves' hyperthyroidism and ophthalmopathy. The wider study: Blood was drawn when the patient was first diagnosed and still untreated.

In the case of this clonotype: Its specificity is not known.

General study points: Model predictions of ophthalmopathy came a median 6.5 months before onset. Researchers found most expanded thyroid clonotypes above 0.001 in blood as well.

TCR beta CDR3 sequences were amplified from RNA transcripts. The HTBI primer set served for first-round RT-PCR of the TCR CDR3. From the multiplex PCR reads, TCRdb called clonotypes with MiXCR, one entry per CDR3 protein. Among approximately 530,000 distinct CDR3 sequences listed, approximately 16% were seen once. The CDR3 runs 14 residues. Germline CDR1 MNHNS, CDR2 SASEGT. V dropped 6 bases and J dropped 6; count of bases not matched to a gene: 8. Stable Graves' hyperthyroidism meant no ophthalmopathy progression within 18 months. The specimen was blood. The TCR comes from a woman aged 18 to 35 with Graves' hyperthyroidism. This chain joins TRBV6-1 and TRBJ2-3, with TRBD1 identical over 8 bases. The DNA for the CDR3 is TGTGCCAGCAGACCCGCAGGGGGCTCCGATACGCAGTATTTT. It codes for CASRPAGGSDTQYF.